These 32 T cell receptor beta chains originate from one sample sequenced in a study of blood T cell repertoires in COVID-19. Method: immunoSEQ multiplex PCR; TCRdb's copy keeps in-frame clones and lacks some. The sample carries about 150,000 clones, roughly nine tenths recorded once. Sequences were obtained from peripheral blood. Receptors originate from a man aged 18 to 29 with COVID-19, enrolled during active disease.

Comment on this clone: Mismatch with germline at one junction end may stem from a read error. This chain connects TRBV18 to TRBJ1-4; weak D call: TRBD1 (5 bases). Germline V gene data show CDR1 as KGHSH and CDR2 as LQKENI. This CDR3 has 14 residues. CDR3 residues: CASSPPGVSEKLLF. The CDR3 coding sequence is TGTGCCAGCTCACCACCAGGGGTGAGCGAAAAACTGCTTTTT.

Turning to this clone: Germline and junction disagree at one end, which may indicate a read error. V gene TRBV10-3 combines with J gene TRBJ2-3; unclear D gene. Germline V CDR1 and CDR2: ENHRY, SYGVKD. This CDR3 is 16 amino acids long. The CDR3 is CAIRETIMTSTDTQYF. Here the CDR3 DNA reads TGTGCCATCCGTGAAACGATCATGACTAGCACAGATACGCAGTATTTT.

V usage is TRBV9 and J usage is TRBJ2-7; TRBD2 matches at 7 bases. The CDR3 has 14 residues. Losses at the gene ends were 0 bases for V and 4 bases for J; bases not matched to a gene: 4. CDR1 is SGDLS, CDR2 YYNGEE, per germline. The CDR3 DNA follows: TGTGCCAGCAGCGTAGGGGACTATACGTACGAGCAGTACTTC. This encodes CASSVGDYTYEQYF.

This clone has just one count. The genes are TRBV14 and TRBJ1-1; D gene ambiguous. The V gene's germline CDR1 is SGHDN and CDR2 FVKESK. Between the trimmed V and J ends, which lost 1 base and 3 bases, there was a span of 12 bases. This CDR3 is built from 15 residues. The CDR3 sequence: CASSQGVNRYTEAFF. CDR3 coding DNA: TGTGCCAGCAGCCAAGGCGTGAACCGATACACTGAAGCTTTCTTT.

The chain combines TRBV6-5 with TRBJ2-7; 8 bases fit TRBD1. Per germline, CDR1 MNHEY and CDR2 SVGAGI. After removal of 5 bases from V and 2 bases from J, the junction contained 5 bases not matched to a gene. The CDR3 length is 14 residues. The CDR3 loop is CASSRGQGAYEQYF. The CDR3 coding sequence is TGTGCCAGCAGTCGCGGACAGGGAGCCTACGAGCAGTACTTC.

This clone showed up just a few times. The chain employs TRBV3-1 (or the pseudogene TRBV3-2) and TRBJ2-3; 12 bases are a match to TRBD2. The CDR3 length is 15 residues. V lost 5 bases, J lost 4 bases, and 4 bases stayed unmatched. The germline gives CDR1 LGHDT, CDR2 YNNKEL (reference sequence). CDR3 protein: CASSETSGSSDTQYF. The DNA for the CDR3 is TGTGCCAGCAGCGAGACTAGCGGGAGCTCAGATACGCAGTATTTT.

The rearrangement joins TRBV7-3 to TRBJ1-6; the D gene is possibly TRBD1 (5 bases). The CDR3 sequence is 13 residues long. Germline CDR1 is SGHTA and CDR2 is FQGTGA. Trimming removed 2 bases at V and 7 bases at J, with 6 bases between. The CDR3 sequence is CASSLGGNSPLHF. CDR3 bases: TGTGCCAGCAGCTTAGGGGGGAATTCACCCCTCCACTTT.

The CDR3, as DNA: TGTGCCAGCAGGGAGGGGGGGCCCAATCAGCCCCAGCATTTT. It encodes CASREGGPNQPQHF. This chain links TRBV27 with TRBJ1-5, with a possible D match to TRBD1 (6 bases). Trimming removed 6 bases at V and 3 bases at J, with 12 bases between. This CDR3 spans 14 amino acids. CDR1 MNHEY and CDR2 SMNVEV come from the germline V gene (reference sequence).

This sequence joins TRBV5-1 and TRBJ2-7, with 9 nucleotides matching TRBD1. CDR3 length: 17 amino acids. CDR1 is SGHRS and CDR2 is YFSETQ in the germline V gene. With 3 bases clipped from V and 2 bases from J, the junction kept 12 bases outside the gene matches. The CDR3 loop reads CASSWTLPGQGPYEQYF. The DNA for the CDR3 is TGCGCCAGCAGCTGGACTCTGCCGGGACAGGGTCCCTACGAGCAGTACTTC.

This sequence joins TRBV19 and TRBJ1-2, with 9 bases aligning to TRBD1. The germline V gene encodes CDR1 LNHDA and CDR2 SQIVND (reference sequence). The CDR3 contains 15 residues. V gave up 4 bases and J gave up 9 bases; unmatched junction bases: 12. The CDR3 sequence: CASSTSSDRGESYTF. Written as DNA, the CDR3 is TGTGCCAGTAGTACCTCCTCGGACAGGGGAGAAAGCTACACCTTC.

This clone has only one observation. V gene TRBV28 combines with J gene TRBJ1-1; D gene ambiguous. Trimming removed 2 bases from V and 0 bases from J, with 4 bases in between. CDR3 length: 13 amino acids. Germline CDR1 MDHEN, CDR2 SYDVKM. The CDR3 reads CASSLPMNTEAFF. DNA for the CDR3: TGTGCCAGCAGTTTACCAATGAACACTGAAGCTTTCTTT.

The rearrangement links TRBV9 to TRBJ1-5; 7 bases match TRBD1. Trimming at V came to 4 bases and at J to 1 base, leaving 20 bases not matched to a gene. The germline V gene encodes CDR1 SGDLS and CDR2 YYNGEE. The length of the CDR3 is 20 residues. DNA for the CDR3: TGTGCCAGCAGCTCCCCTGGGGGACAGCGAGGGATTTCAAGCAATCAGCCCCAGCATTTT. It translates to CASSSPGGQRGISSNQPQHF. The full variable domain, with the rest looked up from reference TRBV9 and TRBJ1-5, is DSGVTQTPKHLITATGQRVTLRCSPRSGDLSVYWYQQSLDQGLQFLIQYYNGEERAKGNILERFSAQQFPDLHSELNLSSLELGDSALYFCASSSPGGQRGISSNQPQHFGDGTRLSIL.

This chain joins TRBV6-5 and TRBJ2-3; 11 bases align to TRBD2. In germline, CDR1 is MNHEY, CDR2 SVGAGI. J was trimmed by 4 bases and V by 5 bases; bases with no gene match: 2. There are 14 residues in the CDR3. CDR3 sequence (DNA): TGTGCCAGCAGTCCGGGACTAGCGGCAGATACGCAGTATTTT. Amino acids: CASSPGLAADTQYF.

CDR3 DNA sequence: TGTGCCAGTAGTATTTCGGACAGGGGGTACGAGCAGTACTTC. This translates into CASSISDRGYEQYF. The chain uses TRBV19 and TRBJ2-7; TRBD1 matches at 10 bases. The CDR3 has 14 residues. Trimming took 3 bases from V and 4 from J; bases not matched to a gene: 3. Germline-derived CDR1 and CDR2 are LNHDA and SQIVND (reference sequence). Combining the CDR3 with reference TRBV19 and TRBJ2-7 gives the whole variable domain DGGITQSPKYLFRKEGQNVTLSCEQNLNHDAMYWYRQDPGQGLRLIYYSQIVNDFQKGDIAEGYSVSREKKESFPLTVTSAQKNPTAFYLCASSISDRGYEQYFGPGTRLTVT.

The count of this clone is one. This chain uses TRBV5-6 with TRBJ2-5; D unclear. There are 14 residues in the CDR3. V dropped 3 bases and J dropped 4 bases, with 13 bases sitting between them. Germline lookup yields CDR1 SGHDT and CDR2 YYEEEE. CDR3 region: CASSYYTRAETQYF. The DNA for the CDR3 is TGTGCCAGCAGCTACTATACCCGTGCAGAGACCCAGTACTTC.

CDR3: CASSKETAPQHF. The CDR3 DNA is TGTGCCAGCAGTAAGGAGACCGCGCCCCAGCATTTT. V is TRBV6-2 or TRBV6-3 and J is TRBJ1-5; D remains ambiguous. This CDR3 comprises 12 residues. The V gene's germline CDR1 is MNHEY and CDR2 SVGEGT. V was shortened by 5 bases and J by 9 bases, with 11 bases between the two germline ends.

This chain connects TRBV5-1 to TRBJ2-1; 9 bases agree with TRBD2. V shed 0 bases, J shed 0 bases, and the junction held 1 base outside the gene matches. The CDR3 is made up of 16 amino acids. The germline CDR1 and CDR2 sequences are SGHRS and YFSETQ. CDR3 bases: TGCGCCAGCAGCTTGGTTAGCGGGAGCTCCTACAATGAGCAGTTCTTC. It specifies CASSLVSGSSYNEQFF. The variable domain in full, completed from reference TRBV5-1 and TRBJ2-1, reads KAGVTQTPRYLIKTRGQQVTLSCSPISGHRSVSWYQQTPGQGLQFLFEYFSETQRNKGNFPGRFSGRQFSNSRSEMNVSTLELGDSALYLCASSLVSGSSYNEQFFGPGTRLTVL.

The chain is built from TRBV19 and TRBJ2-7; tentatively, D is TRBD1 (5 bases). The CDR3 has 14 residues. Germline V gene sequence: CDR1 LNHDA, CDR2 SQIVND (reference sequence). V was clipped by 8 bases and J by 6 bases, with 20 bases between them. The CDR3 DNA sequence: TGTGCCAGTGGGTGGGGCAGGGTGAATGGCGAGCAGTACTTC. This gives the protein CASGWGRVNGEQYF.

This clone has only one observation. The chain recombines TRBV7-2 with TRBJ2-1; D is possibly TRBD2 (5 bases). V lost 1 base to trimming and J lost 3 bases, with 13 bases between them. The CDR3 runs to 16 residues. CDR1 is SGHTA and CDR2 is FQGNSA in the germline V gene. As DNA, the CDR3 is TGTGCCAGCAGCTTAGGAGGCGGGTGGGTCTACAATGAGCAGTTCTTC. As protein: CASSLGGGWVYNEQFF.

The rearrangement links TRBV10-3 to TRBJ2-5; a weak D match, TRBD2 (5 bases). The CDR3 loop spans 13 amino acids. Germline V gene lookup returns CDR1 ENHRY and CDR2 SYGVKD. The V and J ends lost 6 bases and 2 bases respectively, with 10 bases between them. For the CDR3, the DNA is TGTGCCATCAGCATTCGGGGACAAGAGACCCAGTACTTC. Translated: CAISIRGQETQYF.

Here the CDR3 DNA reads TGTGCCATCAGTACAGGGGGCTCTGGAAACACCATATATTTT. Its translation is CAISTGGSGNTIYF. The rearrangement links TRBV10-3 to TRBJ1-3; TRBD1 matches 8 bases. The V gene end was trimmed by 5 bases and the J gene end by 0 bases; junction bases not matched to a gene: 0. Germline V gene sequence: CDR1 ENHRY, CDR2 SYGVKD. The CDR3 is 14 amino acids.

The chain links TRBV19 to TRBJ1-1; D is possibly TRBD1 (5 bases). This CDR3 is built from 18 residues. The ends were cut back, 0 bases at V and 5 bases at J, with 22 bases in the middle. The germline gives CDR1 LNHDA, CDR2 SQIVND (reference sequence). The CDR3: CASSIDVERGRPGTEAFF. The CDR3 DNA reads as TGTGCCAGTAGTATAGATGTGGAAAGGGGCCGGCCGGGTACTGAAGCTTTCTTT.

The chain has TRBV28 and TRBJ2-7; 7 bases are a match to TRBD1. V lost 10 bases and J lost 3; bases outside the gene matches: 6. The CDR3 is 12 residues long. Germline lookup yields CDR1 MDHEN and CDR2 SYDVKM. This CDR3 is CATDRENYEQYF. CDR3 nucleotides: TGTGCCACTGACAGGGAAAACTACGAGCAGTACTTC.

The CDR3 spells CASSGKGQRAVRFNEQFF. For the CDR3, the DNA is TGTGCCAGTAGCGGCAAGGGACAGAGAGCGGTAAGGTTCAATGAGCAGTTCTTC. The chain carries TRBV19 and TRBJ2-1, with TRBD1 matching over 7 bases. The CDR3 runs to 18 residues. Trimming at V came to 6 bases and at J to 6 bases, leaving 20 bases not matched to a gene. Germline-derived CDR1 and CDR2 are LNHDA and SQIVND (reference sequence).

The chain combines TRBV13 with TRBJ2-5, with D perhaps matching TRBD1 (5 bases). V was pared by 3 bases and J by 5 bases, with 22 bases between. Germline V gene sequence: CDR1 PRHDT, CDR2 FYEKMQ (reference sequence). This CDR3 region has 17 residues. The CDR3 DNA reads as TGTGCCAGCAGCTTGGACCAGGCACTGGGGCGCGTTGAGACCCAGTACTTC. This encodes CASSLDQALGRVETQYF.

The rearrangement links TRBV7-9 to TRBJ1-5; D perhaps matches TRBD1 (5 bases). CDR1 and CDR2 from the germline V gene are SEHNR and FQNEAQ (reference sequence). Trimming shortened V by 1 base and J by 5 bases, and 9 bases separated the two germline ends. CDR3 length equals 14 residues. The CDR3 loop reads CASSLGGRDQPQHF. CDR3 bases: TGTGCCAGCAGCTTAGGGGGGAGGGATCAGCCCCAGCATTTT.

The V call is TRBV5-6, the J call TRBJ2-5, with D tentatively TRBD1 (6 bases). Germline V lookup: CDR1 SGHDT, CDR2 YYEEEE. Trimming removed 7 bases from V and 2 bases from J, with 15 bases in between. CDR3 length equals 14 residues. This chain's CDR3 is CASGTGLEQETQYF. As DNA, the CDR3 is TGTGCCAGCGGAACAGGGCTCGAACAAGAGACCCAGTACTTC.

The gene calls are TRBV4-3 and TRBJ1-2; D is unresolved. The germline V gene encodes CDR1 LGHNA and CDR2 YSLEER. The CDR3 sequence is 17 residues long. Trimming shortened V by 0 bases and J by 4 bases, and 18 bases separated the two germline ends. This CDR3 is CASSQDVESPSLYGYTF. The CDR3 region has the DNA TGCGCCAGCAGCCAAGATGTAGAATCCCCCTCTCTCTATGGCTACACCTTC.

DNA of the CDR3: TGTGCCTGGATTCTGTACAATGAGCAGTTCTTC. Translating it yields CAWILYNEQFF. The chain recombines TRBV30 with TRBJ2-1; D not certain. The germline CDR1 and CDR2 sequences are GTSNPN and SVGIG (reference sequence). Trimming removed 4 bases from V and 4 bases from J, with 5 bases in between. This CDR3 is 11 amino acids long.

The DNA for the CDR3 is TGTGCCAGCAGTGAACAGGTGCCCGGAAGGGAGACCCAGTACTTC. This encodes CASSEQVPGRETQYF. V gene TRBV2 combines with J gene TRBJ2-5; D gene unclear. Germline CDR1 SNHLY, CDR2 FYNNEI. V was trimmed by 2 bases and J by 5 bases, leaving 15 bases between them. This CDR3 is built from 15 residues.

This sequence joins TRBV4-3 and TRBJ2-4; 10 bases align to TRBD1. V was clipped by 2 bases and J by 8 bases; unmatched bases: 9. Germline CDR1 reads LGHNA; CDR2 reads YSLEER. The CDR3 runs to 16 residues. The CDR3: CASSQLYDRGQDIQYF. The CDR3 DNA is TGCGCCAGCAGCCAACTTTACGACAGGGGGCAGGACATTCAGTACTTC.

This rearrangement joins TRBV5-4 to TRBJ2-5; TRBD2 might be the D (7 bases). Germline V gene lookup returns CDR1 SGHNT and CDR2 YYREEE (reference sequence). CDR3 length equals 12 residues. V lost 4 bases and J 6 bases, leaving 10 bases between the germline ends. The CDR3 loop reads CASSLGGQTQYF. CDR3 DNA: TGTGCCAGCAGCCTGGGGGGGCAGACCCAGTACTTC.